The source of this T cell receptor (beta chain) is a study of cytomegalovirus exposure and HLA in healthy donors. Produced via immunoSEQ multiplex PCR; TCRdb's table is partial and in-frame only. The table has tens of thousands of clones, less than 96% seen once. The study's findings and limits: Researchers counted around 160 TCR beta chains as cytomegalovirus-associated. The tendency of first-cohort TCR clusters to co-occur in the 130 or so validation repertoires was identified by a subsequent analysis.

About this clone: What it recognizes is unknown.

This sequence originates from a man aged 18 to 35 in good health and CMV-seropositive. The material sequenced was PBMCs.

In DNA form, the CDR3 reads TGTGCCAGCAGCTTAGCGTGGAGGGAAGGCAATGAGCAGTTCTTC. This gives the protein CASSLAWREGNEQFF. The gene calls are TRBV7-9 and TRBJ2-1; the D gene is possibly TRBD2 (6 bases). CDR1 is SEHNR and CDR2 is FQNEAQ in the germline V gene (reference sequence). CDR3 size: 15 residues. Trimming shortened V by 0 bases and J by 6 bases, and 12 bases separated the two germline ends.